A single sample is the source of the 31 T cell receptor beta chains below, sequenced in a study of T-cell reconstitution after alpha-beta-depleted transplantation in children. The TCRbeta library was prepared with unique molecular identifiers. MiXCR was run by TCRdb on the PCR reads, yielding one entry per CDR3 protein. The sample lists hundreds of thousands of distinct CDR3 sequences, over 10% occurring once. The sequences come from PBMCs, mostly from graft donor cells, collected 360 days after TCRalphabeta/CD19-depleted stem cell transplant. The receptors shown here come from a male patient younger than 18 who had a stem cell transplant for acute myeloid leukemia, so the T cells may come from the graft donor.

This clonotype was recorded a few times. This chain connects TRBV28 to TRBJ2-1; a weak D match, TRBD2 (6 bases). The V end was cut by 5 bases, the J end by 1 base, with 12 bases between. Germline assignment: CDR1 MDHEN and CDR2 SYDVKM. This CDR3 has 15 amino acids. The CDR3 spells CASSTRRGSYNEQFF. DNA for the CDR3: TGTGCCAGCAGTACCCGGAGGGGATCCTACAATGAGCAGTTCTTC.

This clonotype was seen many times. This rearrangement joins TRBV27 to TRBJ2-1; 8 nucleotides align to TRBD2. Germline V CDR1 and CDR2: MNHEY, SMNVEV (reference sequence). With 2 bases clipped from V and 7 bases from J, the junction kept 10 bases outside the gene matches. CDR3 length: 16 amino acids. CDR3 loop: CASSLGGGAGVNEQFF. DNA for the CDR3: TGTGCCAGCAGTTTAGGGGGGGGAGCGGGAGTGAATGAGCAGTTCTTC.

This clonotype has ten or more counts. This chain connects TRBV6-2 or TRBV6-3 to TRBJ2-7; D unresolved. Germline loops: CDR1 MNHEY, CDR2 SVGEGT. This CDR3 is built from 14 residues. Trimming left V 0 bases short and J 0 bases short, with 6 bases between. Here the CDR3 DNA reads TGTGCCAGCAGTTACTCGACGGTCTCCTACGAGCAGTACTTC. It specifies CASSYSTVSYEQYF.

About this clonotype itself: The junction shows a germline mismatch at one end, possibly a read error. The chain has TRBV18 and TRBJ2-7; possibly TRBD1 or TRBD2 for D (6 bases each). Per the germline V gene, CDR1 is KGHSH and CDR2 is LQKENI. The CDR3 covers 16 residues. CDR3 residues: CASSPRGLGNSYEQYF. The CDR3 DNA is TGTGCCAGCTCTCCACGGGGGCTCGGGAACTCCTACGAGCAGTACTTC.

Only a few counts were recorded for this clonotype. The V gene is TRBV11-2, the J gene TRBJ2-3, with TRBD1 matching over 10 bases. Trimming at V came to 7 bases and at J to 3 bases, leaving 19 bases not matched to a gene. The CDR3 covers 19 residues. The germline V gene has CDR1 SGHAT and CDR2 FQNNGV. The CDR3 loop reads CASKGIYRDRGFRTDTQYF. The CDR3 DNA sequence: TGTGCCAGCAAGGGAATCTACCGGGACAGGGGATTTAGGACAGATACGCAGTATTTT.

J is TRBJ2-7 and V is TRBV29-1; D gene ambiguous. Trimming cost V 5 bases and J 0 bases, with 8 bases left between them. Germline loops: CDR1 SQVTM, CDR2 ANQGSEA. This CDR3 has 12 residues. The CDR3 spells CSVHMSSYEQYF. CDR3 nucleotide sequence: TGCAGCGTTCACATGAGCTCCTACGAGCAGTACTTC.

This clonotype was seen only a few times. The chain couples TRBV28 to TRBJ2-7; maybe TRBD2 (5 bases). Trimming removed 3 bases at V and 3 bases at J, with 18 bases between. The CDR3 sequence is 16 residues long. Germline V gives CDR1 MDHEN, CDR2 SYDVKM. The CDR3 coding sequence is TGTGCCAGCAGTTTTTCCCGAGTCGGGGAAAACTACGAGCAGTACTTC. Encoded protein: CASSFSRVGENYEQYF. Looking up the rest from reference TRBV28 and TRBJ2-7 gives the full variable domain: DVKVTQSSRYLVKRTGEKVFLECVQDMDHENMFWYRQDPGLGLRLIYFSYDVKMKEKGDIPEGYSVSREKKERFSLILESASTNQTSMYLCASSFSRVGENYEQYFGPGTRLTVT.

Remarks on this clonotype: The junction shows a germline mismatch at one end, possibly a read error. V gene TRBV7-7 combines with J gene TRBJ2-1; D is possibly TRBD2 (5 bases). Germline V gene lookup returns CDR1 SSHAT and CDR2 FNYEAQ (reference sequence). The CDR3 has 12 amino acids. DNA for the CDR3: TGTGCTAGCAGCTCCAGCGGCCGCGAGCAGTTCTTC. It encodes CASSSSGREQFF.

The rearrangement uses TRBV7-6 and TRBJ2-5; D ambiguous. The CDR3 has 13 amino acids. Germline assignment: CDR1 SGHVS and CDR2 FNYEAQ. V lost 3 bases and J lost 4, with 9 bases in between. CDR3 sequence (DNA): TGTGCCAGCAGCTTTAGAGGTGGAGAGACCCAGTACTTC. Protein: CASSFRGGETQYF.

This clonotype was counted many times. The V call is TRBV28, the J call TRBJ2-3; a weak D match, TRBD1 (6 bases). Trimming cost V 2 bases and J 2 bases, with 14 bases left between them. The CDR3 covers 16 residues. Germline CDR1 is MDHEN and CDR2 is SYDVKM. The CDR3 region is CASSLVPGVVTDTQYF. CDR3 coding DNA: TGTGCCAGCAGTTTAGTGCCAGGGGTTGTCACAGATACGCAGTATTTT.

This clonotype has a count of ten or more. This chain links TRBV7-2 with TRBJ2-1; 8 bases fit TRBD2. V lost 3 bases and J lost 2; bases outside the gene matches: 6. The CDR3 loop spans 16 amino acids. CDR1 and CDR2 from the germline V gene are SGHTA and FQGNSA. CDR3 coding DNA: TGTGCCAGCAGCTTTAGCGGGATGTTTGCCTACAATGAGCAGTTCTTC. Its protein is CASSFSGMFAYNEQFF.

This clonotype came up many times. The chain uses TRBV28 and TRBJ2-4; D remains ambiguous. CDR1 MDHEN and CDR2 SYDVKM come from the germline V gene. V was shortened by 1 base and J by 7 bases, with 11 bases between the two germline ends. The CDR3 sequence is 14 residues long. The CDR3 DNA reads TGTGCCAGCAGTTTATCAGTAGCTAGGAACATTCAGTACTTC. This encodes CASSLSVARNIQYF. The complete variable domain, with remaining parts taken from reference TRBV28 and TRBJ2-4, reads DVKVTQSSRYLVKRTGEKVFLECVQDMDHENMFWYRQDPGLGLRLIYFSYDVKMKEKGDIPEGYSVSREKKERFSLILESASTNQTSMYLCASSLSVARNIQYFGAGTRLSVL.

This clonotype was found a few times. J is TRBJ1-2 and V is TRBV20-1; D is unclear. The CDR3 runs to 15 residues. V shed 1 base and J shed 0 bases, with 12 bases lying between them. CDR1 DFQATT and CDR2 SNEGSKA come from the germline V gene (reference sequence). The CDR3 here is CSARVKVYPNYGYTF. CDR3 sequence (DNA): TGCAGTGCTAGAGTGAAGGTTTATCCTAACTATGGCTACACCTTC.

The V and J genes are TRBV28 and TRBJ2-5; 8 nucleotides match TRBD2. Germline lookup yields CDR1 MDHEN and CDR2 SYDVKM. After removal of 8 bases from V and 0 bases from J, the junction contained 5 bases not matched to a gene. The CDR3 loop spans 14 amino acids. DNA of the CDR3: TGTGCCAGCTGTAGCGGGACGTACCAAGAGACCCAGTACTTC. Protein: CASCSGTYQETQYF.

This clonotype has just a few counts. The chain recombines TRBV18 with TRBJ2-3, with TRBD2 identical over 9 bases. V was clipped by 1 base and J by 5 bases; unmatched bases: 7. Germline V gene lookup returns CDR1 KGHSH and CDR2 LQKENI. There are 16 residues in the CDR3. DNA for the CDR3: TGTGCCAGCTCACCACTAGCGGGAGCCCTACAAGATACGCAGTATTTT. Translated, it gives CASSPLAGALQDTQYF.

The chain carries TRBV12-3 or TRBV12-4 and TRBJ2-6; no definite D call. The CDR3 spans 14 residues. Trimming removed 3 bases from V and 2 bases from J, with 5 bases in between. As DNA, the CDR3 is TGTGCCAGCAGTTTCCGACCTGGGGCCAACGTCCTGACTTTC. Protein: CASSFRPGANVLTF.

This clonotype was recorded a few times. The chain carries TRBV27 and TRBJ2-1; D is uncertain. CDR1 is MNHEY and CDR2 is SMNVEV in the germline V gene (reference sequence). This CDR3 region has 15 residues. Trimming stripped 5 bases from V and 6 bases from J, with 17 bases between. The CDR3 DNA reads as TGTGCCAGCAGTGTAATAGGGCCCGTTGGCAATGAGCAGTTCTTC. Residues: CASSVIGPVGNEQFF.

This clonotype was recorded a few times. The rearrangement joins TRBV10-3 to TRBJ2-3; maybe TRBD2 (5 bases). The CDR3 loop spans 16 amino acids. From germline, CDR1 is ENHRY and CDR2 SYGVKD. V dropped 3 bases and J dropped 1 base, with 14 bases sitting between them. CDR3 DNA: TGTGCCATCAGTGATCGGCGTGGACTCGGCACAGATACGCAGTATTTT. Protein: CAISDRRGLGTDTQYF.

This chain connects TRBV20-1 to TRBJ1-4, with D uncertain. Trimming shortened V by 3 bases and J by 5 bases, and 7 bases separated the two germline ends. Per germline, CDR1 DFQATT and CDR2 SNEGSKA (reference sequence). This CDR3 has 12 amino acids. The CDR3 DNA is TGCAGTGCTAGGGGTATAAATGAAAAACTGTTTTTT. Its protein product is CSARGINEKLFF.

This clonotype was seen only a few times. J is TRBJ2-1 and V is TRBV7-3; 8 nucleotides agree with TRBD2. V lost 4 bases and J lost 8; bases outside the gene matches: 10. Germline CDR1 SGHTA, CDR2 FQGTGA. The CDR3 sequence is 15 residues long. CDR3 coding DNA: TGTGCCAGCAGCTCCTCAGCGGGAGTAAGAGATGAGCAGTTCTTC. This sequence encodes CASSSSAGVRDEQFF.

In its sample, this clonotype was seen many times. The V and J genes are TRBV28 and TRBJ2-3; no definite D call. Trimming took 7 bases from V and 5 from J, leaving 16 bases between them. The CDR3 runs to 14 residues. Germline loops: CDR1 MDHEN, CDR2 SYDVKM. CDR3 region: CASTPTPQLDTQYF. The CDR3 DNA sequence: TGTGCCAGCACCCCCACCCCACAGCTAGATACGCAGTATTTT. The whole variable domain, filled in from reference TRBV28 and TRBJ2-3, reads DVKVTQSSRYLVKRTGEKVFLECVQDMDHENMFWYRQDPGLGLRLIYFSYDVKMKEKGDIPEGYSVSREKKERFSLILESASTNQTSMYLCASTPTPQLDTQYFGPGTRLTVL.

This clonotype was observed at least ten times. CDR3 in DNA: TGTGCCAGCAGAGGTACTGGCGGGGGGACCTACAATGAGCAGTTCTTC. Its protein product is CASRGTGGGTYNEQFF. The V and J genes are TRBV12-3 or TRBV12-4 and TRBJ2-1; 8 bases align to TRBD2. The CDR3 runs 16 residues. The V segment lost 6 bases and the J segment 2 bases; nucleotides outside the gene matches: 9.

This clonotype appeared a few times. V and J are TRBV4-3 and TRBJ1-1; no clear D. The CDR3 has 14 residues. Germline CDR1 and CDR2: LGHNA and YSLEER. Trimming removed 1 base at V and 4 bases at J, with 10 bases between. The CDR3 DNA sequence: TGCGCCAGCAGCCAAGGTAGACTGAGCACTGAAGCTTTCTTT. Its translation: CASSQGRLSTEAFF.

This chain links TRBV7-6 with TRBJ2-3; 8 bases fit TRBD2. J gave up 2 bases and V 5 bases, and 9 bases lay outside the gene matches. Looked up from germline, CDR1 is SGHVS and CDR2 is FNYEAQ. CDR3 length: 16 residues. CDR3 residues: CASSLIVAGLTDTQYF. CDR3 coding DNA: TGTGCCAGCAGCCTTATCGTAGCGGGGCTCACAGATACGCAGTATTTT.

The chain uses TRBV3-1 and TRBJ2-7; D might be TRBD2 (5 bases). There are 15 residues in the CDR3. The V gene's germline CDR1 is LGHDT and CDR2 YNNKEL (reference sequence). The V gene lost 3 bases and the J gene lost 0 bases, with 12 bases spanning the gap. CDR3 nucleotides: TGTGCCAGCAGCCACTCCCGGACTGTCTCCTACGAGCAGTACTTC. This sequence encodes CASSHSRTVSYEQYF.

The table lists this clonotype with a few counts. The CDR3 region is CASSPTKYEQYF. CDR3 DNA sequence: TGTGCCAGCTCACCGACTAAGTACGAGCAGTACTTC. The chain employs TRBV18 and TRBJ2-7, with D possibly matching TRBD2 (5 bases). V gave up 3 bases and J gave up 4 bases, with 7 bases separating them. The germline V gene has CDR1 KGHSH and CDR2 LQKENI. The CDR3 sequence is 12 residues long.

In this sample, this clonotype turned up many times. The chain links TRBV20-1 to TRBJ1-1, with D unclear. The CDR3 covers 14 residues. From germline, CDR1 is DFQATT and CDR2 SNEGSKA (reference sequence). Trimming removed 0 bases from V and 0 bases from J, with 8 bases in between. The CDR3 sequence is CSAREREVNTEAFF. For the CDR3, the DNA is TGCAGTGCTAGAGAAAGGGAAGTGAACACTGAAGCTTTCTTT.

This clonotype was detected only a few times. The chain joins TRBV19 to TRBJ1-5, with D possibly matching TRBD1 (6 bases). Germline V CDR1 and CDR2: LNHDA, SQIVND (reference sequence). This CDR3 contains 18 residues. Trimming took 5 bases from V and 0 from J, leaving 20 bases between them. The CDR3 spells CASSLDSLSPTSNQPQHF. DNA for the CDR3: TGTGCCAGTAGTCTGGACAGTCTATCTCCTACTAGCAATCAGCCCCAGCATTTT.

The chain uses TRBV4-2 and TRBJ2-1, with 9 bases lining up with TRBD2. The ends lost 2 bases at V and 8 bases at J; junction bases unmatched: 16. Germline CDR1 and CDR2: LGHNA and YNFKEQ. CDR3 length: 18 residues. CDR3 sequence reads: CASSQSILSLAGTHEQFF. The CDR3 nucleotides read TGTGCCAGCAGCCAATCTATCCTGAGCCTAGCGGGAACCCATGAGCAGTTCTTC.

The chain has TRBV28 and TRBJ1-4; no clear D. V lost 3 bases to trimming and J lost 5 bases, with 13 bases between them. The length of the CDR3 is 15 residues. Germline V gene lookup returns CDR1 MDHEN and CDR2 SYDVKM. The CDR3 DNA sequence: TGTGCCAGCAGTTTGGGAGGGTACGACAATGAAAAACTGTTTTTT. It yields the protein CASSLGGYDNEKLFF.

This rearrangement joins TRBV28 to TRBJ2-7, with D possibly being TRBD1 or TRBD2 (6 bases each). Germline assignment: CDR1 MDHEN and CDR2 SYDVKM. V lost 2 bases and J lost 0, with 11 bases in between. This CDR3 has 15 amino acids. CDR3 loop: CASSLGGTLSYEQYF. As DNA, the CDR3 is TGTGCCAGCAGTTTAGGAGGGACACTCTCCTACGAGCAGTACTTC. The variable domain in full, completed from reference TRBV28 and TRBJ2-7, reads DVKVTQSSRYLVKRTGEKVFLECVQDMDHENMFWYRQDPGLGLRLIYFSYDVKMKEKGDIPEGYSVSREKKERFSLILESASTNQTSMYLCASSLGGTLSYEQYFGPGTRLTVT.